A single T cell receptor beta chain is shown here with its context. Its antigen remains unknown. These data belong to a study of cytomegalovirus exposure and HLA in healthy donors. Study findings and constraints: Later analysis demonstrated an association between a missense DCLRE1C variant and TCR beta V- and J-gene trimming. Diagnosis of cytomegalovirus status made by the classifier reportedly showed high specificity and sensitivity.

A multiplex PCR was run with 60 Vbeta primers and 13 Jbeta primers. Profiling relied on immunoSEQ multiplex PCR, and the TCRdb table lists in-frame clones only, not all of them. This sample's table reports some 72,000 clones. CDR1 is SEHNR, CDR2 FQNEAQ, per germline (reference sequence). This CDR3 region has 14 residues. Trimming left V 7 bases short and J 7 bases short, with 16 bases between. This chain links TRBV7-9 with TRBJ1-4; D is ambiguous. Sequencing input: PBMCs. This TCR derives from a middle-aged man in good health and CMV-seronegative. The CDR3 nucleotides are TGTGCCAGCAACCCTGACATCTTGTCTGAAAAACTGTTTTTT. Protein: CASNPDILSEKLFF.